This TCR beta chain is from a study of T cell changes during pregnancy in multiple sclerosis. The assay was immunoSEQ multiplex PCR, and TCRdb's table has in-frame clones only and misses some. The sample consists of about 30,000 clones, 89% of them appearing once. CDR3 length: 14 amino acids. Germline lookup yields CDR1 SGHVS and CDR2 FQNEAQ. Trimming took 5 bases from V and 3 from J; bases not matched to a gene: 6. The sequence was collected from a female donor with multiple sclerosis, enrolled in a pregnancy study. The chain recombines TRBV7-8 with TRBJ2-7, with 8 nucleotides matching TRBD1. The sample in question was CD8+ T cells from peripheral blood mononuclear cells, obtained in the second trimester of pregnancy. The CDR3 reads CASSVQGVDYEQYF. In DNA form, the CDR3 reads TGTGCCAGCAGCGTACAGGGGGTGGACTACGAGCAGTACTTC.